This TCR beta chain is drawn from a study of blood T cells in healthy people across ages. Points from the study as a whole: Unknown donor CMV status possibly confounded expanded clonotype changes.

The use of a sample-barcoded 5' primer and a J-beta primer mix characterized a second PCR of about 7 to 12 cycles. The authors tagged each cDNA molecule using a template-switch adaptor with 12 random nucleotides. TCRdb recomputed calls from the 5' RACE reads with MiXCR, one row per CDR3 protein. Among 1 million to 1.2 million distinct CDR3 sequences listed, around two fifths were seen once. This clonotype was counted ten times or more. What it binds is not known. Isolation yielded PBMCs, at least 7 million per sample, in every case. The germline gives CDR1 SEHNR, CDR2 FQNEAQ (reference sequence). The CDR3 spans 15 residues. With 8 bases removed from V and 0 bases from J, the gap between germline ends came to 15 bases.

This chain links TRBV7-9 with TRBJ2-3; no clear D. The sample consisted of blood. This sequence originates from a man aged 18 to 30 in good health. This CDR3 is CASGSSTLSTDTQYF. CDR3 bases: TGTGCCAGCGGGTCTTCGACACTAAGCACAGATACGCAGTATTTT. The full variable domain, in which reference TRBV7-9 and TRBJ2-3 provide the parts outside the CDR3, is DTGVSQNPRHKITKRGQNVTFRCDPISEHNRLYWYRQTLGQGPEFLTYFQNEAQLEKSRLLSDRFSAERPKGSFSTLEIQRTEQGDSAMYLCASGSSTLSTDTQYFGPGTRLTVL.